This entry features one T cell receptor (beta chain) sequence. Clones were sequenced by immunoSEQ multiplex PCR, and TCRdb holds only the in-frame ones, with some missing. Of 140,000 to 150,000 clones listed, around 89% are singletons. The sample originates from a study of blood T cell repertoires in COVID-19. In the study overall: In each case, the material was cDNA or gDNA derived from T cells, B-cell-depleted T cells, or PBMCs.

Sequenced: peripheral blood. This sequence originates from a man aged 55 to 69 with active or convalescent COVID-19.

This CDR3 is CASSQWTGGRTDTQYF. In nucleotides, the CDR3 is TGTGCCAGCAGCCAGTGGACAGGGGGGAGAACAGATACGCAGTATTTT. The chain couples TRBV4-2 to TRBJ2-3, with 10 nucleotides matching TRBD1. The CDR3 covers 16 residues. V was clipped by 3 bases and J by 3 bases; unmatched bases: 6. CDR1 and CDR2 from the germline V gene are LGHNA and YNFKEQ.